The rows below give T cell receptor beta chains drawn from one sample of a study of beta chain features in type 1 diabetes. The data were produced by immunoSEQ multiplex PCR, yet TCRdb's version contains in-frame clones alone and is incomplete. Of under 500,000 clones in the sample, 25% to 35% were seen once. Sequencing used naive CD4+ T cells from blood. These TCRs come from a man aged 18 to 30 in good health. Each CDR3 is given with its conserved first and last residue. A D gene is named only where the DNA matches it firmly. Clone size is given for some rows only: seen once, a few or many times, or a class if the clone is expanded.

few | TRBJ2-1 | TRBV10-3 | TRBD2 | TGTGCCATCAGTGAGTTGGGTTCTAGCGGGATTAATGAGCAGTTCTTC | CAISELGSSGINEQFF
- | TRBJ2-1 | TRBV7-2 | - | TGTGCCAGCAGCTTAGGTCGGGATGAGCAGTTCTTC | CASSLGRDEQFF
few | TRBJ2-2 | TRBV29-1 | - | TGCAGCGTTGGGACAGCAGATACCGGGGAGCTGTTTTTT | CSVGTADTGELFF
- | TRBJ2-4 | TRBV5-1 | - | TGCGCCAGCAGCTTGACAGGCCAAAACATTCAGTACTTC | CASSLTGQNIQYF
few | TRBJ1-5 | TRBV30 | - | TGTGCCTGGAGTGTACTTTCCAGGGCGGCAGGGCCCCAGCATTTT | CAWSVLSRAAGPQHF
few | TRBJ1-2 | TRBV20-1 | - | TGCAGTGCCGCAGGGTTTAGTGGCTACACCTTC | CSAAGFSGYTF
few | TRBJ2-2 | TRBV25-1 | - | TGTGCCAGCAAACTCACCGGGGAGCTGTTTTTT | CASKLTGELFF
few | TRBJ2-6 | TRBV27 | TRBD1 | TGTGCCAGCAGTCTTTTACAGGGGTCGACTGGGGCCAACGTCCTGACTTTC | CASSLLQGSTGANVLTF
- | TRBJ1-2 | TRBV18 | - | TGTGCCAGCTCACCGGACTACGGGGACGGCTACACCTTC | CASSPDYGDGYTF
few | TRBJ2-4 | TRBV6-6 | TRBD2 | TGTGCCAGCAGTTATGGGACTACTGTAGCCAAAAACATTCAGTACTTC | CASSYGTTVAKNIQYF
- | TRBJ2-4 | TRBV5-1 | - | TGCGCCAGCTCCGGGGCACTAGAAAAAGCCAAAAACATTCAGTACTTC | CASSGALEKAKNIQYF
- | TRBJ1-1 | TRBV9 | - | TGTGCCAGCAGCGTAGAATGGGGAACGAACACTGAAGCTTTCTTT | CASSVEWGTNTEAFF
few | TRBJ2-3 | TRBV2 | - | TGTGCCAGCAGCCTTGTTCTCACAGATACGCAGTATTTT | CASSLVLTDTQYF
few | TRBJ2-2 | TRBV29-1 | TRBD2 | TGCAGCGTTAGAAGCGGGAGAAACACCGGGGAGCTGTTTTTT | CSVRSGRNTGELFF
- | TRBJ2-7 | TRBV20-1 | - | TGCAGTGCCCAGCGGACCTACGAGCAGTACTTC | CSAQRTYEQYF
few | TRBJ1-2 | TRBV29-1 | - | TGCAGCGTTGAAGGGTGGGAGAACTATGGCTACACCTTC | CSVEGWENYGYTF
- | TRBJ1-1 | TRBV5-1 | - | TGCGCCAGCAGCTTGGATTCGCTGGGGCAGAACACTGAAGCTTTCTTT | CASSLDSLGQNTEAFF
few | TRBJ2-5 | TRBV30 | - | TGTGCCTGGTCAATGGGCGCGGGCGGCGAGACCCAGTACTTC | CAWSMGAGGETQYF
- | TRBJ2-3 | TRBV30 | - | TGTGCCTGGAGTGTACCGGTTAGCGGTGGCACAGATACGCAGTATTTT | CAWSVPVSGGTDTQYF
- | TRBJ2-5 | TRBV18 | TRBD1 | TGTGCCAGCTCGGGAGGACAGGGTGAGACCCAGTACTTC | CASSGGQGETQYF
- | TRBJ2-4 | TRBV11-2 | TRBD2 | TGTGCCAGCAGCTTATCCCGACTAGCGGGATATAACATTCAGTACTTC | CASSLSRLAGYNIQYF
- | TRBJ1-2 | TRBV7-8 | - | TGTGCCAGCAGCCCACAGGGATCCTATGGCTACACCTTC | CASSPQGSYGYTF
few | TRBJ2-7 | TRBV28 | - | TGTGCCTGGCTTGGGGGAGGACTTCCCTACGAGCAGTACTTC | CAWLGGGLPYEQYF
few | TRBJ2-5 | TRBV18 | TRBD1 | TGTGCCAGCTCACCCGGGACAGGCGTACATCAAGAGACCCAGTACTTC | CASSPGTGVHQETQYF
- | TRBJ2-7 | TRBV7-9 | - | TGTGCCAGCAGCTTAGTCAATTTCGGGGGCGAGCAGTACTTC | CASSLVNFGGEQYF
few | TRBJ1-2 | TRBV30 | TRBD1 | TGTGCCTGGAGTGCGGACAGGGGCAGGGGTGGCTACACCTTC | CAWSADRGRGGYTF
- | TRBJ2-5 | TRBV14 | TRBD1 | TGTGCCAGCAGCCAAGCGGACAGGGGGCGCAAGTACTTC | CASSQADRGRKYF
- | TRBJ2-1 | TRBV19 | - | TGTGCCAGTAGTAGGAGACTAGAATACAATGAGCAGTTCTTC | CASSRRLEYNEQFF
few | TRBJ2-2 | TRBV7-8 | - | TGTGCCAGTACGCCTCCCACCTACGGGAGTGCCGGGGAGCTGTTTTTT | CASTPPTYGSAGELFF
- | TRBJ2-1 | TRBV10-3 | TRBD1 | TGTGCCATCAGACAGGGGATCTCCTACAATGAGCAGTTCTTC | CAIRQGISYNEQFF
few | TRBJ2-1 | TRBV18 | - | TGTGCCAGCTCACCAGGACTCTACAATGAGCAGTTCTTC | CASSPGLYNEQFF
- | TRBJ2-5 | TRBV9 | TRBD1 | TGTGCCAGCAGCTCGGACAGGGGCGCAGGGACCCAGTACTTC | CASSSDRGAGTQYF
- | TRBJ2-4 | TRBV5-1 | - | TGCGCCAGCAGCCCGACGGTAGCCAAAAACATTCAGTACTTC | CASSPTVAKNIQYF
- | TRBJ2-4 | TRBV5-1 | - | TGCGCCAGCAGCTTGACAGGGTCCGGGGCCAAAAACATTCAGTACTTC | CASSLTGSGAKNIQYF
- | TRBJ2-1 | TRBV13 | - | TGTGCCAGCAGCTTAGGACAGTTGGGGTTGGAGCAGTTCTTC | CASSLGQLGLEQFF
- | TRBJ2-1 | TRBV7-6 | TRBD2 | TGTGCCAGCACAAAGGGACTAGCGGGAAGATTTAGCTCCTACAATGAGCAGTTCTTC | CASTKGLAGRFSSYNEQFF